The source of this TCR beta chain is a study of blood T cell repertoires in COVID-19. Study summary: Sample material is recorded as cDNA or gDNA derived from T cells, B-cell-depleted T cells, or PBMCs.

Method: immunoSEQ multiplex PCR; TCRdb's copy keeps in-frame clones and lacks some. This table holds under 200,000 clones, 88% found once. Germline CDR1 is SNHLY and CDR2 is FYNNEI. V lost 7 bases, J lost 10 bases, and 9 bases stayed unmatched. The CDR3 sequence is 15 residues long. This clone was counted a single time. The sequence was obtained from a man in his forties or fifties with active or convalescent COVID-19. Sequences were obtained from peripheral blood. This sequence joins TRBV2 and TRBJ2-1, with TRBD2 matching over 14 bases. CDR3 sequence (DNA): TGTGCCAGCACCCTGACTAGCGGGGGGGCAGGGGAGCAGTTCTTC. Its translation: CASTLTSGGAGEQFF. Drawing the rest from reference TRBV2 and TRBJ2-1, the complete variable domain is EPEVTQTPSHQVTQMGQEVILRCVPISNHLYFYWYRQILGQKVEFLVSFYNNEISEKSEIFDDQFSVERPDGSNFTLKIRSTKLEDSAMYFCASTLTSGGAGEQFFGPGTRLTVL.